This paragraph reports one T cell receptor (beta chain). Time point of the sample: persistent/refractory GD, antithyroid drugs over 5 years with positive TRAb. From PBMCs, RNA was extracted and then used to make the TCR library. The record originates from a study of regulatory T cells in long-lasting Graves disease. The length of the CDR3 is 14 residues. The germline gives CDR1 MDHEN, CDR2 SYDVKM. V lost 8 bases and J 2 bases, leaving 13 bases between the germline ends. Arm-PCR of CDR3 regions and iRepertoire HTBI primers were the basis on which TCR beta libraries were built. TCRdb analysed the multiplex PCR reads with MiXCR anew, one entry per CDR3 protein. The data contain 650,000 to 700,000 distinct CDR3 sequences, 30% of them seen just once; the ten biggest clones take up about two fifths.

The sample here was peripheral blood mononuclear cells (PBMCs), taken when the disease was refractory, from a patient treated with antithyroid drugs. The clonotype originates from a female donor with Graves disease. This chain uses TRBV28 with TRBJ1-3, with a possible D match to TRBD1 (5 bases). This CDR3 reads CASDGTAAGNTIYF. In DNA form, the CDR3 reads TGTGCCAGCGACGGGACGGCCGCTGGAAACACCATATATTTT. The entire variable domain, with the rest obtained from reference TRBV28 and TRBJ1-3, is as follows: DVKVTQSSRYLVKRTGEKVFLECVQDMDHENMFWYRQDPGLGLRLIYFSYDVKMKEKGDIPEGYSVSREKKERFSLILESASTNQTSMYLCASDGTAAGNTIYFGEGSWLTVV.